These T cell receptor beta chains were read from a single sample in a study of T cell changes during pregnancy in multiple sclerosis. Sequencing was performed with immunoSEQ multiplex PCR; in TCRdb, only in-frame clones are kept and a portion is missing. Among 85,000 to 100,000 clones listed, approximately 90% were seen once. Source: peripheral blood, taken before pregnancy. Receptor source: a female donor with multiple sclerosis, enrolled in a pregnancy study. Both conserved end residues are part of each CDR3. D genes are given only for firm matches. Some rows mark clone size as missing; the rest say once, few, many or name a class of expanded clone.

D	V	size	J	CDR3	DNA
TRBD2	TRBV7-3	-	TRBJ2-1	CASRSTSGRVYNEQFF	TGTGCCAGCAGGTCGACTAGCGGGAGGGTCTACAATGAGCAGTTCTTC
-	TRBV30	-	TRBJ2-7	CAWTNGGLGKQYF	TGTGCCTGGACCAATGGGGGGTTGGGGAAGCAGTACTTC
TRBD1	TRBV5-1	-	TRBJ2-7	CASSGTGVFYEQYF	TGCGCCAGCAGCGGGACAGGGGTTTTTTACGAGCAGTACTTC
TRBD2	TRBV19	-	TRBJ2-3	CASSSRTSGTHTDTQYF	TGTGCCAGTAGTTCCCGGACTAGCGGGACCCACACAGATACGCAGTATTTT
-	TRBV29-1	-	TRBJ2-6	CSVRTSQGRSGANVLTF	TGCAGCGTTAGGACATCACAGGGAAGGTCTGGGGCCAACGTCCTGACTTTC
TRBD1	TRBV19	-	TRBJ2-2	CASSRTGANTGELFF	TGTGCCAGTAGTCGGACAGGGGCGAACACCGGGGAGCTGTTTTTT
-	TRBV29-1	-	TRBJ1-2	CSVRGSTGRTYGYTF	TGCAGCGTGAGAGGTTCCACAGGCCGCACCTATGGCTACACCTTC
-	TRBV5-5	-	TRBJ2-2	CASSQIAVNTGELFF	TGTGCCAGCAGCCAAATAGCGGTGAACACCGGGGAGCTGTTTTTT
TRBD2	TRBV11-2	-	TRBJ2-1	CASSLSRGGRGYNEQFF	TGTGCCAGCAGCTTATCACGGGGCGGGAGGGGATACAATGAGCAGTTCTTC
-	TRBV6-5	-	TRBJ2-2	CASTYGGGPTGELFF	TGTGCCAGCACCTACGGGGGAGGACCGACCGGGGAGCTGTTTTTT
TRBD2	TRBV7-9	-	TRBJ2-5	CASIISGGTPGRETQYF	TGTGCCAGCATCATTAGCGGGGGGACCCCAGGTCGAGAGACCCAGTACTTC
-	TRBV4-1	-	TRBJ2-7	CASSQEVGRGVYEQYF	TGCGCCAGCAGCCAAGAAGTGGGCAGGGGAGTCTACGAGCAGTACTTC
-	TRBV6-5	few	TRBJ2-3	CASSYSFTKPDTQYF	TGTGCCAGCAGTTACTCTTTCACTAAGCCTGATACGCAGTATTTT
-	TRBV5-6	-	TRBJ1-3	CASSLDSRSGNTIYF	TGTGCCAGCAGCTTGGACAGCCGCTCTGGAAACACCATATATTTT
TRBD1	TRBV19	once	TRBJ2-5	CASSSPGQGGETQYF	TGTGCCAGTAGTTCTCCGGGACAGGGGGGAGAGACCCAGTACTTC
-	TRBV13	-	TRBJ2-7	CASSLGVHSYEQYF	TGTGCCAGCAGCTTAGGTGTTCACTCCTACGAGCAGTACTTC
TRBD1	TRBV5-1	-	TRBJ1-2	CASSTRDRGRGGYTF	TGCGCCAGCAGCACCCGGGACAGGGGGCGCGGTGGCTACACCTTC
TRBD1	TRBV29-1	-	TRBJ1-1	CSVRTGEREAFF	TGCAGCGTACGGACAGGGGAGAGAGAAGCTTTCTTT
-	TRBV7-2	-	TRBJ1-2	CASSLADSIFYGYTF	TGTGCCAGCAGTCTGGCGGACTCAATATTCTATGGCTACACCTTC
-	TRBV15	-	TRBJ1-2	CATSRDWLTPGGYTF	TGTGCCACCAGCAGAGATTGGCTCACCCCGGGGGGCTACACCTTC
-	TRBV2	-	TRBJ2-4	CASTTRGFGKNIQYF	TGTGCCAGCACTACGAGAGGGTTCGGCAAAAACATTCAGTACTTC
-	TRBV7-3	-	TRBJ2-1	CASSLNLASSYNEQFF	TGTGCCAGCAGCTTAAACCTAGCGAGCTCCTACAATGAGCAGTTCTTC
TRBD2	TRBV2	-	TRBJ2-5	CASRGEGTQYF	TGTGCCAGCCGGGGGGAAGGGACCCAGTACTTC
-	TRBV7-2	-	TRBJ1-1	CASSLERGSTEAFF	TGTGCCAGCAGCTTAGAAAGAGGGAGCACTGAAGCTTTCTTT
-	TRBV5-1	-	TRBJ2-5	CASGFRTYQETQYF	TGCGCCAGCGGCTTCCGGACTTACCAAGAGACCCAGTACTTC
TRBD2	TRBV7-8	-	TRBJ2-3	CASSSGLAGDTQYF	TGTGCCAGCAGCTCGGGACTAGCGGGAGATACGCAGTATTTT
-	TRBV7-8	-	TRBJ1-6	CASSLGPGRVDNSPLHF	TGTGCCAGCAGCTTAGGGCCAGGGAGGGTGGATAATTCACCCCTCCACTTT